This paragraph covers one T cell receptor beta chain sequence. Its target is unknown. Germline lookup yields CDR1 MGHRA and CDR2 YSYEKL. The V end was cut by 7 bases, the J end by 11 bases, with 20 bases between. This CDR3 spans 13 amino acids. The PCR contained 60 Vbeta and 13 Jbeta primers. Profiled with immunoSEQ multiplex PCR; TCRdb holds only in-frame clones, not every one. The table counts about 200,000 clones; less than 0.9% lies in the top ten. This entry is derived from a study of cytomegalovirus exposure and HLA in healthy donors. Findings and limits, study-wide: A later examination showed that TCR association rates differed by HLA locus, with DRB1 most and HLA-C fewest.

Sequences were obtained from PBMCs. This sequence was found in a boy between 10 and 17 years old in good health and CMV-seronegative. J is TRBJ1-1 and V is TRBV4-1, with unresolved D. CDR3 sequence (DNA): TGCGCCAGCACCCCGGCCCCTTTGGGGAGGGCTTTCTTT. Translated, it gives CASTPAPLGRAFF.